This TCR beta chain was recovered during a study of cytomegalovirus exposure and HLA in healthy donors. Use of 60 Vbeta and 13 Jbeta primers characterized the PCR. Clones were read by immunoSEQ multiplex PCR, and TCRdb kept only the in-frame ones, dropping some. The sample holds more than 70,000 clones; more than 60% are singletons and the top ten take roughly 2%. Sequencing was done on a sample of PBMCs. This TCR was sampled from a boy between 5 and 17 years old in good health and CMV-seronegative.

In DNA form, the CDR3 reads TGTGCCAGCAATCATAGGGCTACGGGGGGGGGCAATCAGCCCCAGCATTTT. Translated, it gives CASNHRATGGGNQPQHF. The chain joins TRBV28 to TRBJ1-5; a possible D gene is TRBD1 (5 bases). CDR1 is MDHEN, CDR2 SYDVKM, per germline. This CDR3 has 17 amino acids. Deletions cut 7 bases from V and 2 bases from J, with 21 bases between.